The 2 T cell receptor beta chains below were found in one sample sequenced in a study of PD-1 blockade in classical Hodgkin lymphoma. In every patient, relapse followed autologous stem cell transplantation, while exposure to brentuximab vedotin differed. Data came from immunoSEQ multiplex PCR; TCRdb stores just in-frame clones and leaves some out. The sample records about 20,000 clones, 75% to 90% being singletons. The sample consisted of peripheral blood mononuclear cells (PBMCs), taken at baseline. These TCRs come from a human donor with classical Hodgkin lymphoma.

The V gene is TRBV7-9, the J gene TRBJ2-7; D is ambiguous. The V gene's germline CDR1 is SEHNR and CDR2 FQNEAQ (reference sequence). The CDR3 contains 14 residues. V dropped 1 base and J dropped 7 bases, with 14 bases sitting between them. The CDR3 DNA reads TGTGCCAGCAGCTTAGGCAGTGGCCTGTGGGAGCAGTACTTC. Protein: CASSLGSGLWEQYF.

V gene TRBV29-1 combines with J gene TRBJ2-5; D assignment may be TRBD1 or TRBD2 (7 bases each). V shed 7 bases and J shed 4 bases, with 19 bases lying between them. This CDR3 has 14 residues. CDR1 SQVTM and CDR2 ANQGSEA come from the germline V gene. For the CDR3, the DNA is TGCAGCGCCCCCGGGGGGTCAGGGGGAGAGACCCAGTACTTC. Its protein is CSAPGGSGGETQYF.